The T cell receptor beta chain described here comes from a study of CD8+ T cells in alopecia areata. Study-level background: For treated patients, severity scores reflected the percentage of scalp area affected. Findings and limits, study-wide: Many expanded lesional clones persisted in scalp and blood during tofacitinib. Higher clonality than in normal scalp was seen in lesional scalp, especially alopecia totalis/universalis.

Concerning this clone: Antigen unknown.

Treatment given: oral pan-JAK inhibitor, 5-10 mg twice daily. Researchers picked out CD4+ and CD8+ T cells from PBMCs by sorting. Unmatched junction bases numbered 8, after V lost 2 bases and J lost 4 bases. The CDR3 totals 16 residues. Germline CDR1 is LGHNA and CDR2 is YNFKEQ. RNA extraction was followed by reverse transcription into cDNA, which acted as the sequencing template. The assay was immunoSEQ multiplex PCR, and TCRdb's table has in-frame clones only and misses some. Here the sample spans a few hundred thousand clones, 35% to 40% being singletons. Here the sequenced sample was CD4+ T cells sorted from blood, taken around week 31, from a patient treated with tofacitinib. The sequence was collected from a human donor with alopecia areata. This chain links TRBV4-2 with TRBJ1-2; TRBD1 aligns across 9 bases. Here the CDR3 reads CASSQFSGQGRYGYTF. In DNA, the CDR3 is TGTGCCAGCAGCCAATTTTCGGGACAGGGACGCTATGGCTACACCTTC.